The 5 T cell receptor beta chains in this list originate from one sample, sequenced in a study of cytotoxic CD8 clonotypes in ibrutinib-treated CLL (dated by TCRdb to the early 2020s). The library was generated by the immunoSEQ multiplex PCR assay. The source is immuneACCESS, and TCRdb retained only in-frame sequences with V and J called. Part of the clones is not carried over; for the studies checked, unresolved V genes explain less than half of this, and the remainder is unexplained. A total of around 250,000 clones appear in this sample, roughly 74% of them only once. 15% of the sample is held by the ten biggest clonotypes. In the paper's terms, the time point label means: 24 months on ibrutinib. The starting material was PBMCs, obtained after 24 months of ibrutinib treatment. The receptor source for this set is a human donor with chronic lymphocytic leukemia.

V usage is TRBV4-2 and J usage is TRBJ2-7; D unresolved. Per the germline V gene, CDR1 is LGHNA and CDR2 is YNFKEQ. The CDR3 is 17 amino acids. The V gene lost 1 base and the J gene lost 1 base, with 17 bases spanning the gap. CDR3 in DNA: TGTGCCAGCAGCCAAGGGCGATGGGAAGCGACATCCTACGAGCAGTACTTC. Protein: CASSQGRWEATSYEQYF.

V is TRBV30 and J is TRBJ2-7, with D possibly being TRBD1 (5 bases). The CDR3 extends over 12 amino acids. The germline CDR1 and CDR2 sequences are GTSNPN and SVGIG (reference sequence). Trimming removed 4 bases from V and 4 bases from J, with 11 bases in between. CDR3 in DNA: TGTGCCTGGAAGGGGCAGTTTTACGAGCAGTACTTC. It specifies CAWKGQFYEQYF.

The chain has TRBV5-1 and TRBJ2-2; D remains unclear. Between the trimmed V and J ends, which lost 3 bases and 7 bases, there was a span of 16 bases. The length of the CDR3 is 15 residues. Germline lookup yields CDR1 SGHRS and CDR2 YFSETQ. The CDR3 spells CASSSRSGLNGELFF. CDR3 DNA sequence: TGCGCCAGCAGCTCACGGTCCGGGCTGAACGGGGAGCTGTTTTTT.

V gene TRBV7-8 combines with J gene TRBJ2-2; no clear D. Trimming removed 1 base at V and 4 bases at J, with 1 base between. CDR1 and CDR2 from the germline V gene are SGHVS and FQNEAQ. The CDR3 runs 12 residues. Written as DNA, the CDR3 is TGTGCCAGCAGCTTAGGCACCGGGGAGCTGTTTTTT. It codes for CASSLGTGELFF.

The J gene is TRBJ2-3, the V gene TRBV7-8; 13 bases are shared with TRBD2. The ends lost 5 bases at V and 1 base at J; junction bases unmatched: 3. The CDR3 sequence is 16 residues long. Germline values: CDR1 SGHVS, CDR2 FQNEAQ. The CDR3 region is CASSSGLAGGTDTQYF. The DNA for the CDR3 is TGTGCCAGCAGCAGTGGACTAGCGGGAGGCACAGATACGCAGTATTTT.